This TCR beta chain appears in the sequencing data of a study of memory CD4+ T cells and cytomegalovirus serostatus (dated 2019 in TCRdb). Study-wide context: The cohort included about 33 healthy adults from Belgium, of whom 9 were CMV seropositive and about 24 were CMV seronegative. To replicate a published TCR-based CMV serostatus classifier, the researchers sequenced the CD4+ memory TCRbeta repertoires of a Belgian cohort whose cytomegalovirus serostatus was known.

Single viable CD3+CD4+CD8-CD45RO+ cells were sorted as memory CD4+ T cells on a FACSAria II. CMV serostatus was determined with a Roche Elecsys assay detecting serum IgG against CMV pp150, pp28, p38 and p52. After thawing, total CD4+ T cells were enriched by positive selection with CD4 magnetic microbeads. The samples came from a different study that was designed specifically to examine the CD4+ T cell memory repertoire. Peripheral blood mononuclear cells were isolated and cryopreserved following standard operating procedures; serum was stored at -80 °C. Staining used CD3-PerCP (BW264/56), CD4-APC (RPA-T4), CD45RO-PE (UCHT1) and CD8-Pacific Orange (3B5) antibodies, with Sytox blue excluding non-viable cells. The Quick-DNA Microprep Kit was used to extract genomic DNA from the sorted cells. Amplification of TCRbeta DNA was done with the immunoSEQ hsTCRbeta kit, following the protocol from the manufacturer. TCRbeta libraries were sequenced on an Illumina MiSeq instrument. In the original analysis: Once out-of-frame sequences had been removed, fewer than 2.5 million distinct TCRbeta sequences were left, which works out to an average of about 67,000 per individual. Each individual was scored by the count of fewer than 200 previously reported CMV-associated TCRbeta sequences and the total productive distinct TCRbeta count. A beta-binomial model was reimplemented in Python, and scikit-learn random forests with default parameters were trained on US cohort data. Classifier performance on the Belgian cohort was summarized as median AUC with percentile confidence intervals calculated over 10,000 bootstrap iterations. The source is immuneACCESS, and TCRdb retained only in-frame sequences with V and J called. Part of the clones is not carried over; for the studies checked, unresolved V genes explain less than half of this, and the remainder is unexplained. V, J and clone size were drawn from that table, and D and trimming were deduced from the DNA. The sample profile shows 60,000 to 75,000 clones; around three quarters of them were found once. The top ten hold 0.5% to 0.6% of the sample.

In its sample, this clone was seen a few times. This receptor's antigen is unknown. The input lacks base qualities; no much larger clone sits a single base away. Broader findings and caveats from the paper: The results were interpreted as suggesting that the CMV-associated TCR signature is mostly present in the CD4+ memory repertoire. Of 170 or so previously reported CMV-associated TCRbeta sequences, about 68 appeared in the CD4+ memory repertoires, each in one to five individuals. CMV serostatus prediction reached a median bootstrapped AUC of nearly 0.96 with the original framework and 0.91 with a US-trained random forest. Only CD4+CD45RO+ memory cells were sequenced, in contrast to the original study, which included naive and memory CD4+ and CD8+ populations. The original-framework classifier achieved a median bootstrapped AUC of 0.95 with a 95% CI of 0.76-1.00 on the Belgian cohort.

Material for sequencing was memory CD4+ T cells from blood. This TCR was recovered from an adult in good health and CMV-seronegative. Some clones in this sample may be carry-over from other donors' samples.

The sequenced DNA is TGCGCCAGCAGCCAAGATTTATTTGGACTAGCGGGGGGATACAATGAGCAGTTCTTC. Translated, this gives CASSQDLFGLAGGYNEQFF. The rearrangement combines TRBV4-1 with TRBJ2-1, with 14 bases aligning to TRBD2. Germline trimming amounts to 0 bases on V and 4 bases on J, with 8 as the count of junction bases outside the gene matches. The germline V gene yields MGHRA for CDR1 and YSYEKL for CDR2. Taken from cysteine to phenylalanine, the CDR3 has 19 residues. Only the CDR3 part of the read is kept: 57 bases, read in frame from the first base.